Below, 28 T cell receptor beta chains from the same sample are listed, as sequenced in a study of CD8+ T cells in alopecia areata. Treatment indicated: oral pan-JAK inhibitor, 5-10 mg twice daily. RNA extraction was followed by reverse transcription into cDNA, which acted as the sequencing template. The protocol was immunoSEQ multiplex PCR, while the TCRdb copy is restricted to in-frame clones and leaves out a portion. The table shows 90,000 to 150,000 clones, with 58% occurring only once. The starting material was CD8+ T cells sorted from blood, obtained at week 4, from a patient treated with tofacitinib. The origin of the receptors is a human donor with alopecia areata.

V gene TRBV27 combines with J gene TRBJ1-2; possibly TRBD1 for D (5 bases). Germline loops: CDR1 MNHEY, CDR2 SMNVEV (reference sequence). The V end was cut by 7 bases, the J end by 0 bases, with 12 bases between. The CDR3 spans 14 residues. CDR3 sequence: CASTPRGANYGYTF. In nucleotides, the CDR3 is TGTGCCAGCACCCCGAGGGGAGCTAACTATGGCTACACCTTC.

In its sample, this clone was seen a few times. V gene TRBV30 combines with J gene TRBJ1-1; unclear D gene. Germline values: CDR1 GTSNPN, CDR2 SVGIG (reference sequence). Trimming shortened V by 3 bases and J by 0 bases, and 11 bases separated the two germline ends. The CDR3 sequence is 14 residues long. CDR3 nucleotide sequence: TGTGCCTGGAGAAAAGCACAACTGAACACTGAAGCTTTCTTT. This sequence encodes CAWRKAQLNTEAFF.

This clone was seen a handful of times. Additional DNA sequences in this sample encode the identical CDR3. The chain couples TRBV4-1 to TRBJ2-3; 8 nucleotides agree with TRBD1. The germline CDR1 and CDR2 sequences are MGHRA and YSYEKL. The CDR3 is made up of 15 amino acids. V shed 0 bases and J 2 bases; nucleotides not matched to a gene: 1. CDR3 DNA sequence: TGCGCCAGCAGCCAAGAGGACAGGGACACAGATACGCAGTATTTT. Translation: CASSQEDRDTDTQYF.

The chain joins TRBV30 to TRBJ1-2; TRBD1 matches at 7 bases. From germline, CDR1 is GTSNPN and CDR2 SVGIG (reference sequence). The CDR3 contains 14 residues. The V gene end was trimmed by 3 bases and the J gene end by 5 bases; junction bases not matched to a gene: 9. CDR3 loop: CAWRRDRVEYGYTF. The CDR3 nucleotides are TGTGCCTGGAGGAGGGACAGAGTTGAATATGGCTACACCTTC.

This clone was recorded a few times. V usage is TRBV29-1 and J usage is TRBJ1-1; D is unresolved. The V gene lost 5 bases and the J gene lost 8 bases, with 18 bases spanning the gap. The CDR3 loop spans 13 amino acids. CDR1 is SQVTM and CDR2 is ANQGSEA in the germline V gene. The CDR3 region is CSVPGVAVREAFF. CDR3 nucleotide sequence: TGCAGCGTTCCCGGTGTGGCAGTTCGCGAAGCTTTCTTT. Combining the CDR3 with reference TRBV29-1 and TRBJ1-1 gives the whole variable domain SAVISQKPSRDICQRGTSLTIQCQVDSQVTMMFWYRQQPGQSLTLIATANQGSEATYESGFVIDKFPISRPNLTFSTLTVSNMSPEDSSIYLCSVPGVAVREAFFGQGTRLTVV.

The chain uses TRBV4-3 and TRBJ2-7; 8 bases are shared with TRBD2. CDR3 length: 16 amino acids. The germline CDR1 and CDR2 sequences are LGHNA and YSLEER. Germline trimming cut 0 bases from V and 2 bases from J; bases unmatched to any gene: 6. CDR3 sequence (DNA): TGCGCCAGCAGCCAAGATCGCCCAGCGGGGGCCTACGAGCAGTACTTC. Protein sequence: CASSQDRPAGAYEQYF.

V is TRBV7-2 and J is TRBJ2-3, with TRBD2 identical over 8 bases. V lost 0 bases to trimming and J lost 7 bases; unmatched junction nucleotides: 15. CDR1 is SGHTA and CDR2 is FQGNSA in the germline V gene. The CDR3 spans 18 residues. In DNA form, the CDR3 reads TGTGCCAGCAGCTTAGCGGATAACGGGGGGGCTGGCATGAATACGCAGTATTTT. The encoded protein is CASSLADNGGAGMNTQYF.

The chain links TRBV30 to TRBJ1-4; TRBD1 might be the D (5 bases). CDR3 length: 13 residues. Per the germline V gene, CDR1 is GTSNPN and CDR2 is SVGIG (reference sequence). V was cut by 2 bases and J by 3 bases, with 7 bases left in between. This chain's CDR3 is CAWSRGPNEKLFF. The CDR3 DNA sequence: TGTGCCTGGAGTCGGGGACCTAATGAAAAACTGTTTTTT.

This clone showed up just a few times. This rearrangement joins TRBV5-6 to TRBJ2-1; D remains ambiguous. This CDR3 has 14 residues. Germline V gene data show CDR1 as SGHDT and CDR2 as YYEEEE. V lost 0 bases to trimming and J lost 15 bases, with 19 bases between them. The CDR3 protein is CASSLGRGASWGFF. In DNA, the CDR3 is TGTGCCAGCAGCTTGGGGAGAGGAGCCTCCTGGGGGTTCTTC.

CDR3 in amino acids: CASSIRGSNQPQHF. The DNA for the CDR3 is TGTGCCAGTAGTATACGGGGGAGCAATCAGCCCCAGCATTTT. The chain carries TRBV19 and TRBJ1-5; the D gene is possibly TRBD1 (5 bases). This CDR3 spans 14 amino acids. Germline CDR1 and CDR2: LNHDA and SQIVND (reference sequence). Trimming took off 2 bases at V and 1 base at J, with 6 bases between the two ends.

This clone was found a few times. This rearrangement joins TRBV30 to TRBJ2-2, with D hard to call. The CDR3 extends over 13 amino acids. V lost 4 bases, J lost 2 bases, and 8 bases lay in between. Per germline, CDR1 GTSNPN and CDR2 SVGIG (reference sequence). The CDR3 here is CAWTRPNTGELFF. Here the CDR3 DNA reads TGTGCCTGGACTCGGCCCAACACCGGGGAGCTGTTTTTT. Variable domain in full (rest from reference TRBV30 and TRBJ2-2): SQTIHQWPATLVQPVGSPLSLECTVEGTSNPNLYWYRQAAGRGLQLLFYSVGIGQISSEVPQNLSASRPQDRQFILSSKKLLLSDSGFYLCAWTRPNTGELFFGEGSRLTVL.

This clone was seen only a few times. The CDR3 DNA sequence: TGCAGCGCAACTGGGAACACTGAAGCTTTCTTT. Translation: CSATGNTEAFF. The chain uses TRBV29-1 and TRBJ1-1; no firm D call. The V end lost 7 bases, the J end lost 1 base, and 7 bases lay between the germline ends. The germline V gene encodes CDR1 SQVTM and CDR2 ANQGSEA. The CDR3 totals 11 residues.

The rearrangement joins TRBV29-1 to TRBJ1-1, with D unresolved. This CDR3 region has 13 residues. V was cut by 4 bases and J by 1 base, with 10 bases left in between. Germline V gene sequence: CDR1 SQVTM, CDR2 ANQGSEA. The CDR3 protein is CSVVGIQNTEAFF. CDR3 in DNA: TGCAGCGTTGTCGGCATTCAGAACACTGAAGCTTTCTTT.

The CDR3, as DNA: TGCGCCAGCAGCCAAGATTTTCCAGGGAACACCGGGGAGCTGTTTTTT. Its protein product is CASSQDFPGNTGELFF. V gene TRBV4-1 combines with J gene TRBJ2-2, with unresolved D. Per germline, CDR1 MGHRA and CDR2 YSYEKL. The V gene lost 0 bases and the J gene lost 1 base, with 9 bases spanning the gap. The CDR3 runs to 16 residues.

Only a few counts were recorded for this clone. The chain couples TRBV2 to TRBJ2-2; D unresolved. V was cut by 7 bases and J by 6 bases, with 12 bases left in between. The CDR3 is 13 amino acids. Germline V CDR1 and CDR2: SNHLY, FYNNEI. The CDR3 is CASTEMVPGELFF. The CDR3 DNA is TGTGCCAGCACAGAGATGGTTCCCGGGGAGCTGTTTTTT.

The chain recombines TRBV13 with TRBJ1-1, with 8 nucleotides matching TRBD1. V was pared by 10 bases and J by 3 bases, with 10 bases of the junction left unmatched. This CDR3 comprises 14 residues. Germline assignment: CDR1 PRHDT and CDR2 FYEKMQ (reference sequence). The CDR3 is CAMQNRGYDTEAFF. The CDR3 region has the DNA TGTGCCATGCAAAACAGGGGGTACGACACTGAAGCTTTCTTT.

The chain uses TRBV6-5 and TRBJ2-3, with D unclear. CDR3 length: 14 amino acids. V lost 10 bases to trimming and J lost 3 bases, with 17 bases between them. The germline V gene encodes CDR1 MNHEY and CDR2 SVGAGI. This chain's CDR3 is CATSWGSRTDTQYF. The CDR3 DNA is TGTGCCACCTCGTGGGGATCCCGGACAGATACGCAGTATTTT.

V usage is TRBV9 and J usage is TRBJ2-1; TRBD2 is a possible D gene (6 bases). The CDR3 loop spans 17 amino acids. The V gene's germline CDR1 is SGDLS and CDR2 YYNGEE. Trimming cost V 0 bases and J 0 bases, with 13 bases left between them. The CDR3 loop reads CASSVAKRGASYNEQFF. CDR3 DNA: TGTGCCAGCAGCGTAGCTAAACGCGGGGCCTCCTACAATGAGCAGTTCTTC. The full variable domain, with the rest looked up from reference TRBV9 and TRBJ2-1, is DSGVTQTPKHLITATGQRVTLRCSPRSGDLSVYWYQQSLDQGLQFLIQYYNGEERAKGNILERFSAQQFPDLHSELNLSSLELGDSALYFCASSVAKRGASYNEQFFGPGTRLTVL.

This chain connects TRBV5-1 to TRBJ2-1; D possibly corresponds to TRBD1 (5 bases). V dropped 0 bases and J dropped 7 bases, with 11 bases sitting between them. Germline lookup yields CDR1 SGHRS and CDR2 YFSETQ. The CDR3 sequence is 14 residues long. CDR3 nucleotide sequence: TGCGCCAGCAGCTTGGAGGGTGGGGCAAATGAGCAGTTCTTC. Its translation is CASSLEGGANEQFF.

Here the CDR3 DNA reads TGTGCCAGCAGCGTTAGCTTGGGGAGCTACGAGCAGTACTTC. It yields the protein CASSVSLGSYEQYF. The V call is TRBV7-2, the J call TRBJ2-5, with a possible D match to TRBD2 (5 bases). TRBJ2-7 explains the end of the DNA better; the J call may be wrong. The germline CDR1 and CDR2 sequences are SGHTA and FQGNSA. CDR3 length equals 14 residues.

This clone has only a few counts. The chain uses TRBV29-1 and TRBJ2-1, with D perhaps TRBD1 or TRBD2 (6 bases each). The germline V gene has CDR1 SQVTM and CDR2 ANQGSEA. The CDR3 spans 15 residues. Trimming cost V 5 bases and J 8 bases, with 22 bases left between them. For the CDR3, the DNA is TGCAGCGTTACCTGGACAGCCGGGGGCAAAGATGAGCAGTTCTTC. Encoded protein: CSVTWTAGGKDEQFF.

This clone has more than one count but fewer than ten. This chain joins TRBV2 and TRBJ2-3; D not certain. The CDR3 contains 14 residues. In germline, CDR1 is SNHLY, CDR2 FYNNEI. V was shortened by 0 bases and J by 4 bases, with 8 bases between the two germline ends. The CDR3 bases are TGTGCCAGCAGTGAAGCGCCCCGGGCAGATACGCAGTATTTT. The encoded protein is CASSEAPRADTQYF.

The chain joins TRBV30 to TRBJ1-2; D is uncertain. V dropped 0 bases and J dropped 14 bases, with 13 bases sitting between them. The CDR3 has 11 amino acids. CDR1 GTSNPN and CDR2 SVGIG come from the germline V gene (reference sequence). The CDR3 sequence is CAWSVQVEVTF. The CDR3 nucleotides read TGTGCCTGGAGTGTGCAGGTGGAGGTTACCTTC.

The genes are TRBV29-1 and TRBJ2-7; TRBD1 matches 8 bases. V lost 7 bases, J lost 4 bases, and 9 bases stayed unmatched. This CDR3 is built from 13 residues. Germline V gene sequence: CDR1 SQVTM, CDR2 ANQGSEA. Here the CDR3 reads CSAELDRVYEQYF. The CDR3 DNA is TGCAGCGCCGAACTGGACAGGGTGTACGAGCAGTACTTC.

This clone was detected only once. Here the CDR3 DNA reads TGTGCCAGCAGCGTTTCGGTGGCGCAGTATTTT. Amino acid sequence: CASSVSVAQYF. V usage is TRBV5-6 and J usage is TRBJ2-3, with no clear D. This CDR3 spans 11 amino acids. The germline V gene encodes CDR1 SGHDT and CDR2 YYEEEE. Trimming cost V 4 bases and J 10 bases, with 10 bases left between them.

This clone occurred many times. This chain uses TRBV27 with TRBJ1-1; TRBD1 aligns across 10 bases. Germline V lookup: CDR1 MNHEY, CDR2 SMNVEV (reference sequence). This CDR3 contains 15 residues. V gave up 7 bases and J gave up 7 bases; unmatched junction bases: 12. This CDR3 is CASISGTGADNEAFF. The DNA for the CDR3 is TGTGCCAGCATCTCGGGGACAGGGGCGGATAATGAAGCTTTCTTT.

This clone was detected only once. The V call is TRBV5-6, the J call TRBJ1-6; perhaps TRBD1 as D (5 bases). Germline CDR1 and CDR2: SGHDT and YYEEEE. Trimming shortened V by 2 bases and J by 7 bases, and 7 bases separated the two germline ends. The CDR3 runs to 13 residues. CDR3 sequence (DNA): TGTGCCAGCAGCTTTCCAGGGAATTCACCCCTCCACTTT. Its protein is CASSFPGNSPLHF.

This clone was found once. The chain combines TRBV29-1 with TRBJ1-2, with TRBD1 matching over 9 bases. Germline-derived CDR1 and CDR2 are SQVTM and ANQGSEA. J was trimmed by 5 bases and V by 7 bases; bases with no gene match: 8. The CDR3 runs 13 residues. CDR3 sequence: CSAYGQGRYGYTF. CDR3 nucleotides: TGCAGCGCATATGGACAGGGGCGGTATGGCTACACCTTC.